These T cell receptor beta chains were read from a single sample in a study of control samples from healthy donors and cancer patients. Using immunoSEQ multiplex PCR, the repertoire was profiled, and TCRdb retains in-frame clones only, with some absent. Of 130,000 to 150,000 clones in the sample, around 92% are singletons; the top ten hold under 4%. The sample comprised blood. All receptors derive from a man aged 25 to 40 in good health. Both conserved end residues are part of each CDR3. D genes are given only for firm matches. Some rows have no size entry. The others give once, few or many, or a class for an expanded clone.

j_gene	d_gene	v_gene	abundance	CDR3aa	CDR3nt
TRBJ1-3	-	TRBV4-1	-	CASSQPTGNSGNTIYF	TGCGCCAGCAGCCAACCGACGGGTAATTCTGGAAACACCATATATTTT
TRBJ1-6	-	TRBV28	-	CASSLQGGNSPLHF	TGTGCCAGCAGTCTACAGGGTGGGAATTCACCCCTCCACTTT
TRBJ1-5	TRBD1	TRBV23-1	-	CASSPPPRDRGDDSNQPQHF	TGCGCCAGCAGTCCACCCCCCCGGGACAGAGGGGATGATAGCAATCAGCCCCAGCATTTT
TRBJ1-1	-	TRBV9	-	CASSVGVENTEAFF	TGTGCCAGCAGCGTAGGTGTGGAGAACACTGAAGCTTTCTTT
TRBJ2-3	TRBD2	TRBV5-1	-	CASSLSTSGVKKGTQYF	TGCGCCAGCAGCTTGTCGACTAGCGGGGTCAAAAAAGGTACGCAGTATTTT
TRBJ2-3	-	TRBV24-1	-	CATSDWGGSTDTQYF	TGTGCCACCAGTGATTGGGGGGGCAGCACAGATACGCAGTATTTT
TRBJ2-2	-	TRBV19	-	CASSDTGGGAGELFF	TGTGCCAGTAGCGATACAGGGGGAGGGGCCGGGGAGCTGTTTTTT
TRBJ1-2	TRBD1	TRBV5-6	-	CASSPQGRSNYGYTF	TGTGCCAGCAGTCCACAGGGGCGGTCTAACTATGGCTACACCTTC
TRBJ1-1	-	TRBV29-1	-	CSVAGMGTEAFF	TGCAGCGTTGCGGGGATGGGAACTGAAGCTTTCTTT
TRBJ1-2	TRBD1	TRBV5-1	-	CASSSIPGTGGVGYTF	TGCGCCAGCAGCTCTATCCCTGGGACAGGGGGGGTCGGCTACACCTTC
TRBJ1-6	-	TRBV5-1	-	CASSTEGDGSYNSPLHF	TGCGCCAGCAGCACCGAGGGGGACGGGTCCTATAATTCACCCCTCCACTTT
TRBJ1-1	-	TRBV6-5	-	CASKTRMNTEAFF	TGTGCCAGCAAGACTCGCATGAACACTGAAGCTTTCTTT
TRBJ2-3	-	TRBV11-3	-	CASSRSDTYTDTQYF	TGTGCCAGCAGCCGATCGGACACCTACACAGATACGCAGTATTTT
TRBJ1-5	TRBD1	TRBV11-2	-	CASSSSDRGLNQPQHF	TGTGCCAGCAGCTCTTCGGACAGGGGGTTAAATCAGCCCCAGCATTTT
TRBJ1-6	TRBD1	TRBV5-8	-	CASSWAGQYNSPLHF	TGTGCCAGCAGCTGGGCGGGACAGTATAATTCACCCCTCCACTTT
TRBJ1-2	TRBD1	TRBV25-1	-	CASSEGTGYYGYTF	TGTGCCAGCAGTGAAGGGACAGGGTACTATGGCTACACCTTC
TRBJ2-2	-	TRBV7-8	-	CASSTTTGSAGELFF	TGTGCCAGCAGCACAACGACAGGTTCGGCCGGGGAGCTGTTTTTT
TRBJ2-1	TRBD2	TRBV6-5	-	CASSYSPSGGYNEQFF	TGTGCCAGCAGTTACTCGCCTAGCGGGGGTTACAATGAGCAGTTCTTC
TRBJ1-3	-	TRBV28	-	CASSFPSTEAGNTIYF	TGTGCCAGCAGTTTCCCATCAACGGAAGCTGGAAACACCATATATTTT
TRBJ1-1	-	TRBV5-4	-	CASRTGIDTEAFF	TGTGCCAGCAGGACCGGGATAGACACTGAAGCTTTCTTT
TRBJ2-4	-	TRBV29-1	-	CSVEGTALAKNIQYF	TGCAGCGTTGAAGGGACAGCGCTAGCCAAAAACATTCAGTACTTC
TRBJ2-3	TRBD2	TRBV6-5	-	CASLSGGQGDTQYF	TGTGCCAGTTTAAGCGGGGGGCAGGGGGATACGCAGTATTTT
TRBJ2-7	-	TRBV12-3/TRBV12-4	-	CASSLEAGNEQYF	TGTGCCAGCAGTTTAGAGGCGGGAAACGAGCAGTACTTC
TRBJ1-1	-	TRBV9	-	CASSVRQGNTEAFF	TGTGCCAGCAGCGTCAGGCAGGGGAACACTGAAGCTTTCTTT
TRBJ2-2	-	TRBV6-5	few	CASRLTGSTGELFF	TGTGCCAGCAGACTTACAGGATCCACCGGGGAGCTGTTTTTT
TRBJ1-6	-	TRBV5-6	-	CASSQVLYNSPLHF	TGTGCCAGCAGTCAAGTCCTCTATAATTCACCCCTCCACTTT
TRBJ1-2	TRBD1	TRBV27	-	CASSLSPPDRGTNYGYTF	TGTGCCAGCAGTTTATCGCCTCCCGACAGGGGCACTAACTATGGCTACACCTTC
TRBJ1-2	-	TRBV28	-	CASSQQGSYGYTF	TGTGCCAGCAGTCAACAGGGATCCTATGGCTACACCTTC
TRBJ1-1	-	TRBV27	-	CASSLWLNTEAFF	TGTGCCAGCAGTTTATGGCTGAACACTGAAGCTTTCTTT
TRBJ2-7	-	TRBV14	-	CASSQDLDRSYEQYF	TGTGCCAGCAGCCAAGATTTGGACAGATCCTACGAGCAGTACTTC
TRBJ2-3	-	TRBV28	-	CASSSGPRTDTQYF	TGTGCCAGCAGCAGTGGACCCCGCACAGATACGCAGTATTTT
TRBJ1-1	-	TRBV28	-	CASRYLEPTIMNTEAFF	TGTGCCAGCAGATATTTAGAACCAACTATTATGAACACTGAAGCTTTCTTT
TRBJ1-1	-	TRBV6-5	-	CASKTGGSYTEAFF	TGTGCCAGCAAGACAGGTGGAAGTTACACTGAAGCTTTCTTT
TRBJ1-2	-	TRBV21-1	-	CASSPRTGVNYGYTF	TGTGCCAGCAGCCCTCGGACAGGGGTAAACTATGGCTACACCTTC
TRBJ2-1	-	TRBV12-3/TRBV12-4	-	CAETIYNEQFF	TGTGCGGAGACTATCTACAATGAGCAGTTCTTC
TRBJ1-1	-	TRBV13	-	CASSLGKAEAFF	TGTGCCAGCAGCTTAGGGAAGGCTGAAGCTTTCTTT
TRBJ1-3	-	TRBV5-4	-	CASSLWGIGNTIYF	TGTGCCAGCAGCTTGTGGGGAATCGGAAACACCATATATTTT